This T cell receptor beta chain derives from a study of Ad26.COV2.S vaccination and SARS-CoV-2 variants. Study-wide results and caveats: Substantial response breadth was reportedly seen for spike-specific CD8+ and CD4+ T cells after vaccination.

The V gene's germline CDR1 is SGHNT and CDR2 YENEEA. V lost 5 bases, J lost 5 bases, and 15 bases stayed unmatched. The CDR3 sequence is 18 residues long. Assay: immunoSEQ multiplex PCR; the TCRdb copy retains only in-frame clones and omits some. The sample includes roughly 680,000 clones, more than 70% of them seen just once. Treatment specified: roughly 18 received Ad26.COV2.S at low or high dose, single or two shots; 5 received placebo; per-sample allocation not given. Collection of the samples took place on day 63 after the first injection of vaccine or placebo. Details on this clone: What it binds is not known.

This material consisted of peripheral blood, taken in a trial of Ad26.COV2.S vaccine versus placebo. This clonotype was sampled from a person between 18 and 59 years old who received the Ad26.COV2.S COVID-19 vaccine or a placebo. The chain uses TRBV11-3 and TRBJ2-2; TRBD1 agrees at 9 bases. The CDR3 DNA reads TGTGCCAGCAGCCACCCATTGTCGGGACAGGGAGGAACCGGGGAGCTGTTTTTT. Translated, it gives CASSHPLSGQGGTGELFF.